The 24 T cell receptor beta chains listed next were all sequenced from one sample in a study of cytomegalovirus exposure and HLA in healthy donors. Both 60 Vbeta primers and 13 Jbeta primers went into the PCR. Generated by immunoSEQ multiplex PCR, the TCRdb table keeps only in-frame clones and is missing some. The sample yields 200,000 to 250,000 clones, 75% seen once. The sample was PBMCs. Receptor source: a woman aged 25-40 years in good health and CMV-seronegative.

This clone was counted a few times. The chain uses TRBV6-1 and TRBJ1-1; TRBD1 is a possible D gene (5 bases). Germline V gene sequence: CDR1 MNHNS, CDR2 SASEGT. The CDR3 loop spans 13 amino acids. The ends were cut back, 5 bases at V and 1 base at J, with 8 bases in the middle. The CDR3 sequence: CASSLQGNTEAFF. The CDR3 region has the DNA TGTGCCAGCAGTCTTCAGGGGAACACTGAAGCTTTCTTT.

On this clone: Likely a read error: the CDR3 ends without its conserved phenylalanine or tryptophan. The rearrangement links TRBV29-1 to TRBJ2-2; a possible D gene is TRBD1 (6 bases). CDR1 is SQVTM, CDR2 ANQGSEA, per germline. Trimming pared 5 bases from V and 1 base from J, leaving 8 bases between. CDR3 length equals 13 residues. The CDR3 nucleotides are TGCAGCGTTTTACAGGGGAACACCGGGGAGCTGTTTTTG. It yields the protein CSVLQGNTGELFL.

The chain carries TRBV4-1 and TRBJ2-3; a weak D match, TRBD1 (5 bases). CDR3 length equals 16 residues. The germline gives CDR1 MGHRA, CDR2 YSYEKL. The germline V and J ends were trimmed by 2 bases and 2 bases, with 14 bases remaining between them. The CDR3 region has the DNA TGCGCCAGCAGCCAAAAAGGGGTGGATCTCACAGATACGCAGTATTTT. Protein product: CASSQKGVDLTDTQYF.

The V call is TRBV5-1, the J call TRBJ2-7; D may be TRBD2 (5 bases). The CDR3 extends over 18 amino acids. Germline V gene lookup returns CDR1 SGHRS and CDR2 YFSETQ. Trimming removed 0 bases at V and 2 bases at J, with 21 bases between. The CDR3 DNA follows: TGCGCCAGCAGCTTGGCCAATGCCCTGGAGGCGACCCCCTACGAGCAGTACTTC. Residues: CASSLANALEATPYEQYF.

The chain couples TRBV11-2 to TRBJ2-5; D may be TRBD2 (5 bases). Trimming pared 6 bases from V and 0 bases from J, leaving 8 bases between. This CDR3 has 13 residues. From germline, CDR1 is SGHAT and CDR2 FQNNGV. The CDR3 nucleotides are TGTGCCAGCAGTCGACTATACCAAGAGACCCAGTACTTC. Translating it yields CASSRLYQETQYF.

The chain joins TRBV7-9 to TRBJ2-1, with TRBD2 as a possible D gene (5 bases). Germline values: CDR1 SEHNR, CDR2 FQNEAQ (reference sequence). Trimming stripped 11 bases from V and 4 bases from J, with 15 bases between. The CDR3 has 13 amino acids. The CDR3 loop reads CAGEEGIYNEQFF. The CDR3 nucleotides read TGTGCCGGAGAAGAGGGCATTTACAATGAGCAGTTCTTC.

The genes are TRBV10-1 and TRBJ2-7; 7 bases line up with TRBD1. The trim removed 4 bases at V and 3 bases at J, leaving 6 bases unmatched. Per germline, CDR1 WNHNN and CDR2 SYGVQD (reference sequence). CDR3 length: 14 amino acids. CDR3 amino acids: CASSARDSIYEQYF. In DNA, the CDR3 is TGCGCCAGCAGTGCCCGGGACAGCATCTACGAGCAGTACTTC.

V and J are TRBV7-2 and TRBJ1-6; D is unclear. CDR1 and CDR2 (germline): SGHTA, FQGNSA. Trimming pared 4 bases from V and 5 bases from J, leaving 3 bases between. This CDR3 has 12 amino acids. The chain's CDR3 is CASSSNNSPLHF. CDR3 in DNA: TGTGCCAGCAGCTCAAATAATTCACCCCTCCACTTT. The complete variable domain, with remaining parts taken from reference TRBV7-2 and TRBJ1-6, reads GAGVSQSPSNKVTEKGKDVELRCDPISGHTALYWYRQSLGQGLEFLIYFQGNSAPDKSGLPSDRFSAERTGGSVSTLTIQRTQQEDSAVYLCASSSNNSPLHFGNGTRLTVT.

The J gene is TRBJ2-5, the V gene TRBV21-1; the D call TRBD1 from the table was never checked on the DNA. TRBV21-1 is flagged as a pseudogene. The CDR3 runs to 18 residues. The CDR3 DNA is TGTGCCAGCAGCGAACAGGGGGCCGGCGGGCCCTCACCCGAGACCCAGTACTTC. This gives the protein CASSEQGAGGPSPETQYF.

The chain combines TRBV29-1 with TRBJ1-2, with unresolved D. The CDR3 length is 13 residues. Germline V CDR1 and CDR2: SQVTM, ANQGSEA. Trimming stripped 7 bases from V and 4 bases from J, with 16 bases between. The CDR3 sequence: CSAVTSRIYGYTF. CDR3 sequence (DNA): TGCAGCGCGGTGACAAGCCGAATCTATGGCTACACCTTC. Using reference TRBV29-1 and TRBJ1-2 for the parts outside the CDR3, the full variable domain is SAVISQKPSRDICQRGTSLTIQCQVDSQVTMMFWYRQQPGQSLTLIATANQGSEATYESGFVIDKFPISRPNLTFSTLTVSNMSPEDSSIYLCSAVTSRIYGYTFGSGTRLTVV.

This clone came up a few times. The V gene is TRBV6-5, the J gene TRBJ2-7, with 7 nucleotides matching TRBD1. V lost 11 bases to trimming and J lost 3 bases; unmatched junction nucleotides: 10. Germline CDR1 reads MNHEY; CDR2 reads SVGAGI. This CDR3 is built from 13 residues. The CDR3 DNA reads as TGTGCCTCCAAGGGGGCTAATAGCTACGAGCAGTACTTC. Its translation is CASKGANSYEQYF.

For the CDR3, the DNA is TGTGCCAGCAGTCCCTCGGGCGGAGGGACCCATTATGGCTACACCTTC. Translation gives CASSPSGGGTHYGYTF. The V gene is TRBV27, the J gene TRBJ1-2; TRBD1 is a possible D gene (5 bases). CDR1 is MNHEY and CDR2 is SMNVEV in the germline V gene (reference sequence). The CDR3 spans 16 residues. Trimming removed 5 bases at V and 5 bases at J, with 21 bases between.

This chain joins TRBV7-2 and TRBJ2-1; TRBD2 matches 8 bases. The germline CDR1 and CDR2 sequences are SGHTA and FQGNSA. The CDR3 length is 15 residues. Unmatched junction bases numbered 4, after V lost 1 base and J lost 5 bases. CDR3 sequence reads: CASSLGLAGNNEQFF. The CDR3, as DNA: TGTGCCAGCAGCTTAGGGCTAGCGGGCAACAATGAGCAGTTCTTC.

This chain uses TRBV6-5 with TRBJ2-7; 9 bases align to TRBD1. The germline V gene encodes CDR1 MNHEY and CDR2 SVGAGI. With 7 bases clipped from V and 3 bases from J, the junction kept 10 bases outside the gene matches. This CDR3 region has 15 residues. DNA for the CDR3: TGTGCCAGCAAGAGTACGGGACAGGGAAGCTACGAGCAGTACTTC. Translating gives CASKSTGQGSYEQYF.

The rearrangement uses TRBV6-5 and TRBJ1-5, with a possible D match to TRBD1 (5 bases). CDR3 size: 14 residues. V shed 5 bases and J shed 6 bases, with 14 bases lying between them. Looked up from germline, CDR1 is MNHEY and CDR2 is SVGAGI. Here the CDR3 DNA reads TGTGCCAGCAGTGCCCTCAGGGATGGTCAGCCCCAGCATTTT. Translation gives CASSALRDGQPQHF.

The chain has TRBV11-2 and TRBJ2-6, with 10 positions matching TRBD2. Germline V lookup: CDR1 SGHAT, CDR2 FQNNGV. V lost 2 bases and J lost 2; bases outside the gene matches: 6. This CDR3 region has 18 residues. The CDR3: CASSLWKREGPGANVLTF. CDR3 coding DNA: TGTGCCAGCAGCTTATGGAAGCGGGAGGGCCCTGGGGCCAACGTCCTGACTTTC.

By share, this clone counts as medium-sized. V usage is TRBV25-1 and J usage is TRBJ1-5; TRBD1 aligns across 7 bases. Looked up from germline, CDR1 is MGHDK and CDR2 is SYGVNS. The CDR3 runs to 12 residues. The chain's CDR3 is CAANRGNQPQHF. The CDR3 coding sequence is TGTGCTGCGAACAGGGGTAACCAGCCCCAGCATTTT.

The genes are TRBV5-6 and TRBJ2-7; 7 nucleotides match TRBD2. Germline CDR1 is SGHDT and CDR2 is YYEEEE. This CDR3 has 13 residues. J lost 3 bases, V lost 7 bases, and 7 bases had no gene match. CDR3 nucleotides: TGTGCCAGCCGGGAGGCCAGTTTCTACGAGCAGTACTTC. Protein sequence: CASREASFYEQYF.

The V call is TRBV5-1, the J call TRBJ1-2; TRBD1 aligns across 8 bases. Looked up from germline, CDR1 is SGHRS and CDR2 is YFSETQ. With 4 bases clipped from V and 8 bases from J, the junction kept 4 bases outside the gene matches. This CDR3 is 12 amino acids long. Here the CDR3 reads CASSGTGGGYTF. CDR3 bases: TGCGCCAGCAGCGGGACAGGTGGAGGCTACACCTTC.

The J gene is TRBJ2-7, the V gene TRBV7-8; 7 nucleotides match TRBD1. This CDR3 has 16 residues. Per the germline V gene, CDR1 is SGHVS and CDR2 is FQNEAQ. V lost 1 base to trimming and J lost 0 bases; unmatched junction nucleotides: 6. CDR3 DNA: TGTGCCAGCAGCTTAGTTGGTGGGACAGCCTCCTACGAGCAGTACTTC. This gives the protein CASSLVGGTASYEQYF.

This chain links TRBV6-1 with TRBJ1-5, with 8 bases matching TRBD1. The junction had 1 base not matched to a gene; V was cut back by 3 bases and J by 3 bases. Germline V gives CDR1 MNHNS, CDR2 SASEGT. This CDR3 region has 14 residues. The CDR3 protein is CASSEGQVNQPQHF. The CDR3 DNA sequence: TGTGCCAGCAGTGAGGGACAGGTCAATCAGCCCCAGCATTTT.

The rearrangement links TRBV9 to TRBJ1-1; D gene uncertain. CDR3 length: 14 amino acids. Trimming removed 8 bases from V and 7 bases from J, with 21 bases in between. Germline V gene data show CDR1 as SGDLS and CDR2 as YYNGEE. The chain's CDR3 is CASSKLPGENEAFF. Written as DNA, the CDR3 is TGTGCCAGTTCGAAACTCCCCGGGGAGAATGAAGCTTTCTTT.

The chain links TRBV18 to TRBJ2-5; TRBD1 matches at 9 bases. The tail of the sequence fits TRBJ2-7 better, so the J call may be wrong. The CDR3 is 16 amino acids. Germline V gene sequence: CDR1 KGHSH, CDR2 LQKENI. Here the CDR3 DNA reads TGTGCCAGCTCAGCTTTTTCCGGGACAGGGTCCTACGAGCAGTACTTC. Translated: CASSAFSGTGSYEQYF.

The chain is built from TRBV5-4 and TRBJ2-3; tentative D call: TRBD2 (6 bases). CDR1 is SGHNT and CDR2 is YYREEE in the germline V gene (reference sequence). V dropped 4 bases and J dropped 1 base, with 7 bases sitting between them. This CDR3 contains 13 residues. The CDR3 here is CASSPSGTDTQYF. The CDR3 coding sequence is TGTGCCAGCAGCCCTAGCGGCACAGATACGCAGTATTTT.